This entry features one T cell receptor (beta chain) sequence. This record belongs to a study of control samples from healthy donors and cancer patients. The CDR3 consists of 13 residues. The V gene lost 11 bases and the J gene lost 1 base, with 14 bases spanning the gap. Germline loops: CDR1 SNHLY, CDR2 FYNNEI. Method: immunoSEQ multiplex PCR; TCRdb's copy keeps in-frame clones and lacks some. Of some 150,000 clones listed, 85% to 95% are singletons. The sample comprised PBMCs. The genes are TRBV2 and TRBJ1-1, with a tentative D call TRBD1 (6 bases). This TCR was sampled from a man in his sixties with colorectal cancer. CDR3 DNA: TGTGCCGGGAACAGGGAGAGGAACACTGAAGCTTTCTTT. This sequence encodes CAGNRERNTEAFF. The variable domain in full, with the rest retrieved from reference TRBV2 and TRBJ1-1, is EPEVTQTPSHQVTQMGQEVILRCVPISNHLYFYWYRQILGQKVEFLVSFYNNEISEKSEIFDDQFSVERPDGSNFTLKIRSTKLEDSAMYFCAGNRERNTEAFFGQGTRLTVV.